This T cell receptor (beta chain) was sequenced for a study of OX40 agonist ivuxolimab in advanced cancers. The V gene lost 2 bases and the J gene lost 0 bases, with 1 base spanning the gap. CDR3 length equals 13 residues. Germline CDR1 LNHDA, CDR2 SQIVND (reference sequence). TCRdb keeps only in-frame clones here, not all; method: immunoSEQ multiplex PCR. This table has about 28,000 clones, approximately 80% appearing once. V and J are TRBV19 and TRBJ2-2; D gene unclear. Sequencing was performed on CD4+ or CD8+ T cells sorted from blood, taken in a trial of the OX40 agonist ivuxolimab. The clonotype originates from an adult with an advanced solid tumor such as melanoma, head and neck, liver or kidney cancer. Here the CDR3 DNA reads TGTGCCAGTAGTATAACGAACACCGGGGAGCTGTTTTTT. Residues: CASSITNTGELFF.